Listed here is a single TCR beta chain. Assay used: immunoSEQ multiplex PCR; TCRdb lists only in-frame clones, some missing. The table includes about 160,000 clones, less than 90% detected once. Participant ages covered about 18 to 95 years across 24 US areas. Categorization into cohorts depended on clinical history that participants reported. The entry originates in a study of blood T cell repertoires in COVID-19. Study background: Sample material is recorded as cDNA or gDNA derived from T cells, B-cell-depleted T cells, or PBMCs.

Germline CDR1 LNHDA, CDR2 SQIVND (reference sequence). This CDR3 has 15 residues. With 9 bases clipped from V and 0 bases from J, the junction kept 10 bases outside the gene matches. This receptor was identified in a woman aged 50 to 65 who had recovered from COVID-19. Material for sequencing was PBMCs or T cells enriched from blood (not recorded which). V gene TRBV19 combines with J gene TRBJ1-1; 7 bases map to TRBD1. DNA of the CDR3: TGTGCCAGCTTCGACAGGGCTGGTATGAACACTGAAGCTTTCTTT. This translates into CASFDRAGMNTEAFF.